Following are 9 T cell receptor beta chains from one sample sequenced in a study of technical replicates of blood from a handful of donors. The data were produced by immunoSEQ multiplex PCR, yet TCRdb's version contains in-frame clones alone and is incomplete. The data hold under 95,000 clones, with about 95% observed a single time. The sequencing input was T cells isolated from PBMCs. These receptors were obtained from a human donor in good health.

CDR3 nucleotide sequence: TGCGCCAGCAGCCAAGCAGCTAGCGGCTCCTACGAGCAGTACTTC. This encodes CASSQAASGSYEQYF. The chain employs TRBV4-1 and TRBJ2-7, with 7 bases identical to TRBD2. The ends lost 1 base at V and 0 bases at J; junction bases unmatched: 3. The germline gives CDR1 MGHRA, CDR2 YSYEKL. The CDR3 consists of 15 residues.

The chain joins TRBV5-1 to TRBJ2-7, with a tentative D call TRBD1 (5 bases). Germline CDR1 is SGHRS and CDR2 is YFSETQ. Between the trimmed V and J ends, which lost 0 bases and 2 bases, there was a span of 6 bases. CDR3 length equals 13 residues. CDR3 sequence (DNA): TGCGCCAGCAGCTTGGACAGGACCTACGAGCAGTACTTC. Translating it yields CASSLDRTYEQYF.

The V gene is TRBV2, the J gene TRBJ1-5; weak D call: TRBD1 (6 bases). Germline CDR1 is SNHLY and CDR2 is FYNNEI. This CDR3 contains 17 residues. Trimming removed 6 bases at V and 2 bases at J, with 20 bases between. The CDR3: CASSARRDTPGNQPQHF. The CDR3, as DNA: TGTGCCAGCAGCGCACGTCGGGACACTCCAGGCAATCAGCCCCAGCATTTT.

The J gene is TRBJ2-1, the V gene TRBV9, with 7 bases matching TRBD2. The germline gives CDR1 SGDLS, CDR2 YYNGEE. The CDR3 contains 17 residues. Trimming cost V 0 bases and J 2 bases; bases outside gene matches: 8. CDR3 DNA: TGTGCCAGCAGCGTAGGGGATGCGGGAGTACCCTACAATGAGCAGTTCTTC. It encodes CASSVGDAGVPYNEQFF.

The rearrangement joins TRBV5-4 to TRBJ2-7; D remains ambiguous. The CDR3 contains 13 residues. V gave up 0 bases and J gave up 6 bases, with 10 bases separating them. CDR1 SGHNT and CDR2 YYREEE come from the germline V gene (reference sequence). The CDR3 loop is CASSLDISGEQYF. Here the CDR3 DNA reads TGTGCCAGCAGCTTGGATATTTCGGGCGAGCAGTACTTC.

J is TRBJ2-3 and V is TRBV19, with 8 nucleotides matching TRBD2. The CDR3 totals 17 residues. Germline values: CDR1 LNHDA, CDR2 SQIVND (reference sequence). V lost 0 bases and J lost 7; bases outside the gene matches: 12. The DNA of the CDR3 is TGTGCCAGTAGTATAGATATGAGGACGGGAGGGCCCCATACGCAGTATTTT. Amino acid sequence: CASSIDMRTGGPHTQYF.

V gene TRBV27 combines with J gene TRBJ2-7; the match to TRBD2 covers 10 bases. This CDR3 has 18 amino acids. Unmatched junction bases numbered 19, after V lost 6 bases and J lost 5 bases. In germline, CDR1 is MNHEY, CDR2 SMNVEV (reference sequence). CDR3 coding DNA: TGTGCCAGCAGCCCTACGAGCGGGAGGGCCCGGAGCCTCCACGAGCAGTACTTC. Translated: CASSPTSGRARSLHEQYF.

This chain links TRBV6-5 with TRBJ1-2; 7 bases line up with TRBD1. CDR1 MNHEY and CDR2 SVGAGI come from the germline V gene. The CDR3 loop spans 12 amino acids. The ends lost 4 bases at V and 6 bases at J; junction bases unmatched: 2. As DNA, the CDR3 is TGTGCCAGCAGTTCCGGGACAGATGGCTACACCTTC. As protein: CASSSGTDGYTF.

Points on this clone: The junction differs from germline at one of its ends, possibly a read error. The rearrangement links TRBV7-3 to TRBJ1-5; 10 bases agree with TRBD1. The germline gives CDR1 SGHTA, CDR2 FQGTGA. CDR3 length: 17 amino acids. CDR3 loop: CASRPVPGQGGHQLQHF. CDR3 bases: TGTGCCAGCAGACCAGTTCCCGGACAGGGGGGACATCAGCTCCAGCATTTT.